A selection of T cell receptor beta chains follows, all from one sample in a study of cytomegalovirus exposure and HLA in healthy donors. The data were produced by immunoSEQ multiplex PCR, yet TCRdb's version contains in-frame clones alone and is incomplete. This table has under 200,000 clones, less than 80% appearing once. Input material: PBMCs. The receptors were sampled from a man aged 40-49 years in good health and CMV-seronegative. Both conserved end residues are part of each CDR3. A D gene is named only where the DNA matches it firmly. Rows give clone size only sometimes, using once, few, many, or a class for an expanded clone.

J,V,size,D,DNA,CDR3
TRBJ2-6,TRBV5-1,.,.,TGCGCCAGCAGCTTAATGAGCTCTGGGGCCAACGTCCTGACTTTC,CASSLMSSGANVLTF
TRBJ1-3,TRBV4-2,few,TRBD1,TGTGCCAGCAGCCAAGTCGGGGGGACAGGGGGCCTTCTCTCTGGAAACACCATATATTTT,CASSQVGGTGGLLSGNTIYF
TRBJ2-1,TRBV9,few,TRBD2,TGTGCCAGCAGCGTAGCCGACTCGGGACTAGCGGGCATATATGAGCAGTTCTTC,CASSVADSGLAGIYEQFF
TRBJ1-1,TRBV6-4,.,TRBD1,TGTGCCAGCTACCGGGACAGAAAAGTTTTTGAAGCTTTCTTT,CASYRDRKVFEAFF
TRBJ2-1,TRBV7-2,.,TRBD2,TGTGCCAGCAGCTTAGGACTAGCGGCCTACAATGAGCAGTTCTTC,CASSLGLAAYNEQFF
TRBJ1-2,TRBV28,few,TRBD1,TGTGCCAGCAGTTCCCCCATAAGACAGGGGGGATCTAACTATGGCTACACCTTC,CASSSPIRQGGSNYGYTF
TRBJ2-3,TRBV11-2,.,.,TGTGCCAGCAGCTTGCGTGGAGCCCCAGATACGCAGTATTTT,CASSLRGAPDTQYF
TRBJ2-5,TRBV4-1,.,TRBD1,TGCGCCAGCAGCCAAGTACAGGGGGTTGAGACCCAGTACTTC,CASSQVQGVETQYF
TRBJ2-7,TRBV6-5,few,.,TGTGCCAGCAGTCGCACGGACAGAGGCTCCTACGAGCAGTACTTC,CASSRTDRGSYEQYF
TRBJ2-7,TRBV7-9,once,TRBD1,TGTGCCAGCAGCTTTCGGACAGGCAGCGGCTACGAGCAGTACTTC,CASSFRTGSGYEQYF
TRBJ1-1,TRBV19,.,.,TGTGCCAGTAGTACTCCCCCGCCTCTACGGGACACTGAAGCTTTCTTT,CASSTPPPLRDTEAFF
TRBJ1-6,TRBV5-6,.,.,TGTGCCAGCAGCTCCAATAATTCACCCCTCCACTTT,CASSSNNSPLHF
TRBJ2-3,TRBV7-8,.,TRBD1,TGTGCCAGCAGCTTCAGGACAGGGGGCACCACAGATACGCAGTATTTT,CASSFRTGGTTDTQYF
TRBJ1-5,TRBV30,.,.,TGTGCCTGGTCTTACGACGAGGGCAATCAGCCCCAGCATTTT,CAWSYDEGNQPQHF
TRBJ1-6,TRBV2,few,TRBD1,TGTGCCAGCAGTCGGCTAGGAGGACAGGGGTCTTCACCCCTCCACTTT,CASSRLGGQGSSPLHF
TRBJ1-6,TRBV6-6,.,.,TGTGCCAGCAGAAGACTCCGCGGGGGGGAGAATTCACCCCTCCACTTT,CASRRLRGGENSPLHF
TRBJ1-1,TRBV21-1,.,.,TGTGCCAGCGCAACCCGTCCCCGGGGCGGGACTCGTAACACTGAAGCTTTCTTT,CASATRPRGGTRNTEAFF
TRBJ2-7,TRBV9,.,.,TGTGCCAGCAGCAAAGAGAAGGCGGCCTCGGTCGAGCAGTACTTC,CASSKEKAASVEQYF
TRBJ2-1,TRBV7-8,.,.,TGTGCCAGCAGCTTAGGGAAGGGGTATGAGCAGTTCTTC,CASSLGKGYEQFF
TRBJ2-2,TRBV6-5,few,TRBD2,TGTGCCAGCAGCGGTGGCGGGACTAAGACCGGGGAGCTGTTTTTT,CASSGGGTKTGELFF
TRBJ2-3,TRBV11-2,.,.,TGTGCCAGCAGCTTAGATTTGCGGGGCACAGATACGCAGTATTTT,CASSLDLRGTDTQYF
TRBJ1-1,TRBV6-1,.,TRBD1,TGTGCCAGCAGTGTTACAGGGGACATGAACACTGAAGCTTTCTTT,CASSVTGDMNTEAFF
TRBJ2-5,TRBV7-7,.,.,TGTGCTAGCAGCTTCCGACCGGGATTCCAAGAGACCCAGTACTTC,CASSFRPGFQETQYF
TRBJ2-3,TRBV7-9,.,TRBD2,TGTGCCAGCAGCTGGGCCAGGGGAGCGGGAGGGCTTGATACGCAGTATTTT,CASSWARGAGGLDTQYF
TRBJ1-1,TRBV4-2,.,TRBD1,TGTGCCAGCACCAAAGGGACAGGGGGCATTGACACTGAAGCTTTCTTT,CASTKGTGGIDTEAFF
TRBJ2-1,TRBV28,.,.,TGTGCCAGCAGGCCCAAGACACTTTTACACGAGCAGTTCTTC,CASRPKTLLHEQFF
TRBJ1-1,TRBV19,.,TRBD1,TGTGCCAGCAGAGGACAGGGGAACACTGAAGCTTTCTTT,CASRGQGNTEAFF
TRBJ2-1,TRBV6-5,.,.,TGTGCCAGCAGTTACCTCGGGGGTAGTGAGCAGTTCTTC,CASSYLGGSEQFF
TRBJ2-1,TRBV4-3,.,TRBD1,TGCGCCAGCAGCCAAGATGGTTGGACAGGGGCGAGAAATGAGCAGTTCTTC,CASSQDGWTGARNEQFF
TRBJ2-7,TRBV19,.,TRBD1,TGTGCCAGTAGTACAGGGGGCTTCTACGAGCAGTACTTC,CASSTGGFYEQYF
TRBJ1-2,TRBV27,.,TRBD1,TGTGCCAGCAGTTCCCCGCCCTACAGGGGGTCGAACTATGGCTACACCTTC,CASSSPPYRGSNYGYTF
TRBJ2-7,TRBV7-2,.,TRBD1,TGTGCCAGCAGCGCCCTGACAGGGGCGGACTACGAGCAGTACTTC,CASSALTGADYEQYF
TRBJ2-1,TRBV30,.,TRBD2,TGTGCCTGGATGCGGGAGGGGAACAATGAGCAGTTCTTC,CAWMREGNNEQFF
TRBJ2-1,TRBV7-2,.,TRBD2,TGTGCCAGCAGCTTAAACGGGGGGGCGGTCAATGAGCAGTTCTTC,CASSLNGGAVNEQFF
TRBJ1-6,TRBV5-6,.,TRBD1,TGTGCCAGCGGCACCGGGACAGGATATAATTCACCCCTCCACTTT,CASGTGTGYNSPLHF
TRBJ2-6,TRBV5-1,.,.,TGCGCCAGCAGCTTGAGCCTCTCTGGGGCCAACGTCCTGACTTTC,CASSLSLSGANVLTF
TRBJ1-6,TRBV29-1,few,TRBD1,TGCAGCGTCCGACAGGGGACATCGAGCTCCTATAATTCACCCCTCCACTTT,CSVRQGTSSSYNSPLHF
TRBJ2-5,TRBV11-3,.,TRBD2,TGTGCCAGCAGCCCTGACGGGGGGGCAGAGACCCAGTACTTC,CASSPDGGAETQYF
TRBJ1-4,TRBV30,.,.,TGTGCCTGTGCGGGGGGGGATAATGAAAAACTGTTTTTT,CACAGGDNEKLFF
TRBJ2-3,TRBV29-1,.,TRBD1,TGCAGCGTACCGGGACAGATACTCACATATACGCAGTATTTT,CSVPGQILTYTQYF
TRBJ1-6,TRBV7-9,.,TRBD1,TGTTCCAGCAGCCCAATGGACAGGGGTTATAATTCACCCCTCCACTTT,CSSSPMDRGYNSPLHF
TRBJ2-7,TRBV30,few,TRBD1,TGTGCCTGGAAGTCGAGACAGGGGGCGGGGGAGCAGTACTTC,CAWKSRQGAGEQYF
TRBJ2-7,TRBV11-2,.,TRBD1,TGTGCCAGCAGCACCGACAGGGGAAACGAGCAGTACTTC,CASSTDRGNEQYF
TRBJ2-3,TRBV7-2,.,TRBD2,TGTGCCAGCAGCCCTAAGCCCTCCATTAGCGGGAGGTTATCGGATACGCAGTATTTT,CASSPKPSISGRLSDTQYF
TRBJ2-2,TRBV7-6,.,.,TGTGCCAGCAGCTTTCCGGCACCCGGGGACACCGAGGAGCTGTTTTTT,CASSFPAPGDTEELFF
TRBJ2-3,TRBV6-1,.,.,TGTGCCAGCAGTGGCCTCAGGGCTACGCAGTATTTT,CASSGLRATQYF
TRBJ2-2,TRBV28,.,.,TGTGCCAGCAGTTTACAACCACCCGGGAACACCGGGGAGCTGTTTTTT,CASSLQPPGNTGELFF
TRBJ2-5,TRBV7-9,.,TRBD2,TGTGCCAGCAGCTCTAACCTCGGACTAGCGGGGGCACAAGGGGAGACCCAGTACTTC,CASSSNLGLAGAQGETQYF
TRBJ2-7,TRBV25-1,once,.,TGTGCCAGCAGTGATTTAGGGGGATACGAGCAGTACTTC,CASSDLGGYEQYF
TRBJ1-2,TRBV5-6,.,.,TGTGCCAGCAGTTTATACAGGGCCAACTATGGCTACACCTTC,CASSLYRANYGYTF
TRBJ2-7,TRBV6-5,once,TRBD1,TGTGCCAGGGGACAGGAAACCTACGAGCAGTACTTC,CARGQETYEQYF